A selection of T cell receptor beta chains follows, all from one sample in a study of T cells in localized non-small cell lung cancer. Repertoires were generated with immunoSEQ multiplex PCR, while TCRdb's copy carries only in-frame clones and drops some. This sample has about 11,000 clones, with roughly four fifths found just once. The sample in question was peripheral blood mononuclear cells, obtained before any cancer treatment. These receptors came from a female donor older than 55 with stage II lung adenocarcinoma. The CDR3 runs from the conserved cysteine through the conserved F or W. A D gene is named only where the DNA matches it firmly. Some rows mark clone size as missing; the rest say once, few, many or name a class of expanded clone.

>TRBJ2-7|TRBD1|-|TRBV9|16
CASSITGGADSYEQYF
TGTGCCAGCAGCATAACAGGGGGCGCAGACTCCTACGAGCAGTACTTC
>TRBJ2-7|TRBD1|medium-sized|TRBV15|16
CATSRVPDRDRREQYF
TGTGCCACCAGCAGAGTCCCTGACAGGGATAGACGCGAGCAGTACTTC
>TRBJ1-5|-|-|TRBV9|14
CASSVGSSGQPQHF
TGTGCCAGCAGCGTAGGTTCTTCTGGTCAGCCCCAGCATTTT
>TRBJ2-7|-|-|TRBV7-2|16
CASSLAGGADPPPRYF
TGTGCCAGCAGCTTAGCGGGGGGGGCAGACCCCCCACCACGGTACTTC
>TRBJ1-2|TRBD1|-|TRBV11-3|13
CASTTGGEYGYTF
TGTGCCAGCACGACAGGGGGAGAATATGGCTACACCTTC
>TRBJ1-1|TRBD1|-|TRBV6-1|13
CASSEDRGTEAFF
TGTGCCAGCAGTGAAGACAGGGGCACTGAAGCTTTCTTT
>TRBJ2-3|TRBD1|once|TRBV30|15
CAWSVSRGLTDTQYF
TGTGCCTGGAGTGTATCCAGGGGGCTGACAGATACGCAGTATTTT
>TRBJ1-2|-|-|TRBV5-4|15
CASNPSPGRDYGYTF
TGTGCCAGCAACCCATCCCCGGGACGGGACTATGGCTACACCTTC
>TRBJ2-3|-|-|TRBV6-6|14
CASSYGGSTDTQYF
TGTGCCAGCAGTTACGGCGGGTCCACAGATACGCAGTATTTT
>TRBJ2-1|-|-|TRBV15|13
CATSRDLGPEQFF
TGTGCCACCAGCAGAGACCTTGGACCCGAGCAGTTCTTC
>TRBJ2-1|TRBD1|once|TRBV5-1|18
CASSLYGRQGPTNNEQFF
TGCGCCAGCAGCTTGTACGGGCGACAGGGACCAACAAACAATGAGCAGTTCTTC
>TRBJ1-4|-|-|TRBV25-1|17
CASSPNPGSAGGEKLFF
TGTGCCAGCAGTCCCAACCCCGGATCTGCTGGGGGGGAAAAACTGTTTTTT
>TRBJ2-3|-|-|TRBV4-2|16
CASSPTASRRTDTQYF
TGTGCCAGCAGCCCAACGGCGAGCAGGAGAACAGATACGCAGTATTTT
>TRBJ1-1|-|-|TRBV4-1|13
CASSRLGNTEAFF
TGCGCCAGCAGCCGATTAGGGAACACTGAAGCTTTCTTT
>TRBJ2-2|TRBD1|-|TRBV7-7|14
CAIRTGEKSGELFF
TGTGCTATCCGGACAGGGGAGAAATCCGGGGAGCTGTTTTTT
>TRBJ1-1|-|-|TRBV9|15
CASSFRGGFNTEAFF
TGTGCCAGCAGCTTTCGGGGGGGATTCAACACTGAAGCTTTCTTT
>TRBJ1-2|-|-|TRBV6-6|15
CASSYVAGAHYGYTF
TGTGCCAGCAGTTACGTGGCAGGGGCCCACTATGGCTACACCTTC
>TRBJ2-1|-|once|TRBV2|13
CASRPDKYNEQFF
TGTGCCAGCAGGCCCGACAAATACAATGAGCAGTTCTTC
>TRBJ2-7|TRBD2|-|TRBV4-1|15
CASSQDQREIWEQYF
TGCGCCAGCAGCCAAGACCAGCGGGAGATTTGGGAGCAGTACTTC
>TRBJ2-3|TRBD1|-|TRBV4-2|17
CASSQGYRGSSTDTQYF
TGTGCCAGCAGCCAAGGCTACAGGGGTTCTAGCACAGATACGCAGTATTTT
>TRBJ2-2|-|few|TRBV18|16
CASSPKERLPAGELFF
TGTGCCAGCTCACCAAAGGAGCGGCTCCCCGCCGGGGAGCTGTTTTTT
>TRBJ2-6|-|-|TRBV2|14
CASSVESGANVLTF
TGTGCCAGCAGTGTCGAGTCTGGGGCCAACGTCCTGACTTTC